This passage covers 7 T cell receptor beta chains from one sample sequenced in a study of identical twins. Each CDR3 protein is one row after TCRdb ran MiXCR on the 5' RACE reads. The sample has about 890,000 distinct CDR3 sequences, 9% to 15% seen once. The same data also went into a second study, on yellow fever vaccine responses in identical twins.

The sample was PBMCs. Every receptor here comes from a young woman in good health.

This clonotype was counted at least ten times. This chain links TRBV28 with TRBJ2-1; 10 nucleotides agree with TRBD2. Germline lookup yields CDR1 MDHEN and CDR2 SYDVKM. The CDR3 covers 15 residues. V lost 5 bases, J lost 5 bases, and 6 bases stayed unmatched. CDR3 region: CASSPTSGVNNEQFF. The CDR3 coding sequence is TGTGCCAGCAGTCCCACTAGCGGGGTTAACAATGAGCAGTTCTTC.

The sample holds many counts of this clonotype. This chain joins TRBV6-5 and TRBJ2-4, with a weak D call TRBD2 (5 bases). In germline, CDR1 is MNHEY, CDR2 SVGAGI. The CDR3 is 17 amino acids. The V end was cut by 4 bases, the J end by 0 bases, with 16 bases between. The CDR3 region has the DNA TGTGCCAGCAGTTCTTTGGCCGAAACTAGAGCCAAAAACATTCAGTACTTC. As protein: CASSSLAETRAKNIQYF.

This clonotype was counted between two and nine times. V and J are TRBV14 and TRBJ1-1, with a weak D call TRBD1 (6 bases). The CDR3 has 14 residues. Trimming shortened V by 5 bases and J by 5 bases, and 15 bases separated the two germline ends. Germline-derived CDR1 and CDR2 are SGHDN and FVKESK. CDR3 sequence (DNA): TGTGCCAGCAGCTCGTTTCAGGGGAGGACTGAAGCTTTCTTT. Translating gives CASSSFQGRTEAFF.

The chain is built from TRBV10-3 and TRBJ2-3; TRBD1 agrees at 7 bases. The CDR3 runs to 16 residues. The V segment lost 6 bases and the J segment 2 bases; nucleotides outside the gene matches: 11. The germline V gene encodes CDR1 ENHRY and CDR2 SYGVKD. This chain's CDR3 is CAISARGTDDTDTQYF. The CDR3 bases are TGTGCCATCAGCGCGAGGGGGACAGACGACACAGATACGCAGTATTTT.

The chain is built from TRBV6-1 and TRBJ2-1; D not certain. The CDR3 runs to 15 residues. With 5 bases removed from V and 5 bases from J, the gap between germline ends came to 16 bases. CDR1 is MNHNS, CDR2 SASEGT, per germline. CDR3 in amino acids: CASSQPPLPNNEQFF. DNA for the CDR3: TGTGCCAGCAGTCAACCACCCCTTCCTAACAATGAGCAGTTCTTC.

This chain uses TRBV2 with TRBJ1-5; D is uncertain. Looked up from germline, CDR1 is SNHLY and CDR2 is FYNNEI. Between the trimmed V and J ends, which lost 4 bases and 0 bases, there was a span of 7 bases. There are 14 residues in the CDR3. The CDR3 protein is CASSGPFSNQPQHF. DNA of the CDR3: TGTGCCAGCAGTGGCCCCTTTAGCAATCAGCCCCAGCATTTT.

This clonotype was recorded a few times. The chain carries TRBV20-1 and TRBJ2-3; D may be TRBD2 (5 bases). The CDR3 has 13 residues. V lost 6 bases and J 2 bases, leaving 12 bases between the germline ends. Germline CDR1 DFQATT, CDR2 SNEGSKA (reference sequence). The DNA of the CDR3 is TGCAGTGCCCTAAGCGGAACCACAGATACGCAGTATTTT. Translation gives CSALSGTTDTQYF.